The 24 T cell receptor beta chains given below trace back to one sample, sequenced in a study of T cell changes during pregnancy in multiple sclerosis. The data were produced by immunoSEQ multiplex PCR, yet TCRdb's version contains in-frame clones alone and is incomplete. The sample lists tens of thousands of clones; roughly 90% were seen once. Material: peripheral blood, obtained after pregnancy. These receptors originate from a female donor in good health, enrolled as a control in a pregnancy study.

CDR3 amino acids: CAISDRGKNTEAFF. For the CDR3, the DNA is TGTGCCATCAGTGACCGGGGGAAGAACACTGAAGCTTTCTTT. This sequence joins TRBV10-3 and TRBJ1-1, with D perhaps TRBD1 (5 bases). The CDR3 length is 14 residues. Germline V gives CDR1 ENHRY, CDR2 SYGVKD. V lost 3 bases, J lost 1 base, and 9 bases lay in between.

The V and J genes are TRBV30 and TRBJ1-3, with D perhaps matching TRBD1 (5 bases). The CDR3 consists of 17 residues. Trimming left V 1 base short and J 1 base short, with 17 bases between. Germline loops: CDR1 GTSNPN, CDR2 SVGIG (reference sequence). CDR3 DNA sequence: TGTGCCTGGAGTGCGGGGAGGGGATCGGATTCTGGAAACACCATATATTTT. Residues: CAWSAGRGSDSGNTIYF.

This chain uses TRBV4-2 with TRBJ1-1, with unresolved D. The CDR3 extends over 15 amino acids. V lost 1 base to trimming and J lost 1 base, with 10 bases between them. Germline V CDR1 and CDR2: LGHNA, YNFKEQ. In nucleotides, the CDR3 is TGTGCCAGCAGCCAAGTCCCACTCGAGAACACTGAAGCTTTCTTT. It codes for CASSQVPLENTEAFF.

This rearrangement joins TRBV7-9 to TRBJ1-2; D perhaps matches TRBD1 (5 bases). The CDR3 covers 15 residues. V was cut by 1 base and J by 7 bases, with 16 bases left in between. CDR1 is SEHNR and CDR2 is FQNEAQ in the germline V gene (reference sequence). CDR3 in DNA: TGTGCCAGCAGCTTAGTTCCCAGGGAGGACGGTGGCTACACCTTC. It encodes CASSLVPREDGGYTF.

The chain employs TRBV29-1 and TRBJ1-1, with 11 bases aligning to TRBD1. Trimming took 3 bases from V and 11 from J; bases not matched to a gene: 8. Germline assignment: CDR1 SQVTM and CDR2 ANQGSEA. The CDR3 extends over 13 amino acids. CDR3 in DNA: TGCAGCGTTGAGGCCGGACAGGGGGCTCGGGCTTTCTTT. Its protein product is CSVEAGQGARAFF. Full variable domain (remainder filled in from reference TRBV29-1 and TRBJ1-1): SAVISQKPSRDICQRGTSLTIQCQVDSQVTMMFWYRQQPGQSLTLIATANQGSEATYESGFVIDKFPISRPNLTFSTLTVSNMSPEDSSIYLCSVEAGQGARAFFGQGTRLTVV.

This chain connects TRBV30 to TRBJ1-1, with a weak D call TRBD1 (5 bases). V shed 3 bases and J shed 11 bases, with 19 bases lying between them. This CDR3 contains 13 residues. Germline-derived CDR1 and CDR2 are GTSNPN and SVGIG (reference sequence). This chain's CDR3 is CAWSFGGGAGAFF. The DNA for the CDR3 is TGTGCCTGGAGCTTCGGGGGGGGTGCTGGGGCTTTCTTT.

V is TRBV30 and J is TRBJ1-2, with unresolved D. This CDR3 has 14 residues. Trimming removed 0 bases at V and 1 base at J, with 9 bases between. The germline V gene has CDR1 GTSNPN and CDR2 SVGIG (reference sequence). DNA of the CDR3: TGTGCCTGGAGTGTGGGCAGATTTAACTATGGCTACACCTTC. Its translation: CAWSVGRFNYGYTF.

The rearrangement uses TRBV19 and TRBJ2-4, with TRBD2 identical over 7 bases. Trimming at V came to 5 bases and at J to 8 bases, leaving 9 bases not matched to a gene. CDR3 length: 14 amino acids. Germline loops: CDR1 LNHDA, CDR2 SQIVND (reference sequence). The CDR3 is CASSRGDLEDIQYF. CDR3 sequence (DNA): TGTGCCAGTAGTCGGGGGGACCTAGAGGACATTCAGTACTTC.

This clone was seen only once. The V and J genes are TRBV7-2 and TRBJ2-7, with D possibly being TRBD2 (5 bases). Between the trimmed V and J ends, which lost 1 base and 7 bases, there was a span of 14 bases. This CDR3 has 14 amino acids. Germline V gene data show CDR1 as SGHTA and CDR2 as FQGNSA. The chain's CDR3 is CASSLVGPGLEQYF. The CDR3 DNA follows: TGTGCCAGCAGCTTAGTCGGGCCGGGGTTAGAGCAGTACTTC.

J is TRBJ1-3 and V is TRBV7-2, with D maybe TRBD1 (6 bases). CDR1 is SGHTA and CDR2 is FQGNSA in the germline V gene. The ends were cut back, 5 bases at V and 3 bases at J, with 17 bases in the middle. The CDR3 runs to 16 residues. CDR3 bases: TGTGCCAGCAGCCCGACGCAGGGGCACCTTGGAAACACCATATATTTT. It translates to CASSPTQGHLGNTIYF.

Written as DNA, the CDR3 is TGTGCCAGCAGCACCCCGGACAGCCTGTGTAATGAAAAACTGTTTTTT. This translates into CASSTPDSLCNEKLFF. This chain uses TRBV21-1 with TRBJ1-4; the table's D call of TRBD1 was not tested on the DNA. TRBV21-1 is designated a pseudogene. The CDR3 covers 16 residues.

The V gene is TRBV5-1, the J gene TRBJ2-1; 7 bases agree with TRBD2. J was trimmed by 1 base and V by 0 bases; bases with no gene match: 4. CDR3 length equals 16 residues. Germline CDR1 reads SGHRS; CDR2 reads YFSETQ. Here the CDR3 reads CASSLGGRGSYNEQFF. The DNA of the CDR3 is TGCGCCAGCAGCTTGGGCGGGAGAGGTTCCTACAATGAGCAGTTCTTC. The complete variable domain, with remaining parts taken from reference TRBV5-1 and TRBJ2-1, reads KAGVTQTPRYLIKTRGQQVTLSCSPISGHRSVSWYQQTPGQGLQFLFEYFSETQRNKGNFPGRFSGRQFSNSRSEMNVSTLELGDSALYLCASSLGGRGSYNEQFFGPGTRLTVL.

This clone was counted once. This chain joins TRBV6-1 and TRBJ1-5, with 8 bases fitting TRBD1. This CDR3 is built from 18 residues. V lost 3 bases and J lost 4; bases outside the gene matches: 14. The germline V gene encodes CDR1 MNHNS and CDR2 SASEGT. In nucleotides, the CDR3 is TGTGCCAGCAGTGATGATAGCCGGGGACAGGCGGCGAATCAGCCCCAGCATTTT. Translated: CASSDDSRGQAANQPQHF.

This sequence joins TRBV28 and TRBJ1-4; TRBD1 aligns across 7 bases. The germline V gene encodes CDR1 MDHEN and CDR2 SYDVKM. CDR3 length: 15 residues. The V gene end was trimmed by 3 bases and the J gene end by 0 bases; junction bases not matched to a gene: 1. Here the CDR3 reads CASSLGTATNEKLFF. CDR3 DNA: TGTGCCAGCAGTTTGGGGACAGCAACTAATGAAAAACTGTTTTTT.

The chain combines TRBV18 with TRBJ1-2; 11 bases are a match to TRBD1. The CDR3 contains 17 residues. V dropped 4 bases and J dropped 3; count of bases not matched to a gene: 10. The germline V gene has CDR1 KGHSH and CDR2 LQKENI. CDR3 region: CASSHGTGGIVYYGYTF. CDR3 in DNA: TGTGCCAGCTCACACGGGACAGGGGGTATTGTTTACTATGGCTACACCTTC.

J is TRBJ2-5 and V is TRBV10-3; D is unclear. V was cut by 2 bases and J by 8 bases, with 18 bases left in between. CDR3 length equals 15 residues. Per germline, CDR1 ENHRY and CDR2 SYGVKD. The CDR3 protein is CAISEPSTPLVTQYF. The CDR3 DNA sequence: TGTGCCATCAGTGAGCCCTCTACCCCCCTAGTAACCCAGTACTTC.

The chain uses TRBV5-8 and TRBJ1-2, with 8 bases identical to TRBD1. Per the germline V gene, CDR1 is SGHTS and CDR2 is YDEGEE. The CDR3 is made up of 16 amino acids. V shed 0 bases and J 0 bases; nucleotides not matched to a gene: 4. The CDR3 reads CASSLAMDRANYGYTF. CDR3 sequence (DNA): TGTGCCAGCAGCTTGGCGATGGACAGGGCTAACTATGGCTACACCTTC.

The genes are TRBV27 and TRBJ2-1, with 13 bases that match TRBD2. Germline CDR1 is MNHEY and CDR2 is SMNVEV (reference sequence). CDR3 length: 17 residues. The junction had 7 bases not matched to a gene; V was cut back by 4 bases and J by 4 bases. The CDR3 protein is CASSWLTSGRAYNEQFF. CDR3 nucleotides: TGTGCCAGCAGTTGGTTAACTAGCGGGAGGGCATACAATGAGCAGTTCTTC.

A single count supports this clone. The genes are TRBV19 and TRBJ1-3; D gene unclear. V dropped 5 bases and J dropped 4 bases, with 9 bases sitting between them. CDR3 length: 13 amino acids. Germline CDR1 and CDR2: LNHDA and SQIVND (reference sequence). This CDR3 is CASSSEAGNTIYF. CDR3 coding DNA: TGTGCCAGTAGTTCGGAGGCGGGAAACACCATATATTTT.

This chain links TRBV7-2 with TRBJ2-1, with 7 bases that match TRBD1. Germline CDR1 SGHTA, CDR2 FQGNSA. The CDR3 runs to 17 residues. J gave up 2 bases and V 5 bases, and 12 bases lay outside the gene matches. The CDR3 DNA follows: TGTGCCAGCAGCAAACTACAGGGGAAGGGGACCTACAATGAGCAGTTCTTC. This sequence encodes CASSKLQGKGTYNEQFF.

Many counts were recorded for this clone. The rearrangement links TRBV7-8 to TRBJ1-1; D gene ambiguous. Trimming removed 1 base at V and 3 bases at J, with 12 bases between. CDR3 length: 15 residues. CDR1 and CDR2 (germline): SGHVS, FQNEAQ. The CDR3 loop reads CASSLELVMDTEAFF. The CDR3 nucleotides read TGTGCCAGCAGCTTAGAGCTGGTGATGGACACTGAAGCTTTCTTT.

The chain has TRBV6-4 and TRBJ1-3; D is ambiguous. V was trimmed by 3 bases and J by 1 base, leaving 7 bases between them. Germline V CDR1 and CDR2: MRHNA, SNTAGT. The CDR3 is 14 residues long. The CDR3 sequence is CASSEEASGNTIYF. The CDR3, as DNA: TGTGCCAGCAGTGAAGAGGCGTCTGGAAACACCATATATTTT.

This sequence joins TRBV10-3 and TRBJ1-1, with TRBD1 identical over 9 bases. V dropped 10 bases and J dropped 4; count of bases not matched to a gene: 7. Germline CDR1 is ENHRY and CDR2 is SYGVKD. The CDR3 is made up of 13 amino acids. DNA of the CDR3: TGTGCCACCGGGACAGGGCAGGGCACTGAAGCTTTCTTT. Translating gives CATGTGQGTEAFF.

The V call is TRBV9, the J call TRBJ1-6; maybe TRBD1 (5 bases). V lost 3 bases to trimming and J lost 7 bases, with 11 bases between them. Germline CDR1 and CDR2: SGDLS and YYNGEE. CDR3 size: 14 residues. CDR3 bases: TGTGCCAGCAGCGCCGACAGTCAAAATTCACCCCTCCACTTT. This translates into CASSADSQNSPLHF. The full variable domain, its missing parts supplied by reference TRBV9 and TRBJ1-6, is DSGVTQTPKHLITATGQRVTLRCSPRSGDLSVYWYQQSLDQGLQFLIQYYNGEERAKGNILERFSAQQFPDLHSELNLSSLELGDSALYFCASSADSQNSPLHFGNGTRLTVT.